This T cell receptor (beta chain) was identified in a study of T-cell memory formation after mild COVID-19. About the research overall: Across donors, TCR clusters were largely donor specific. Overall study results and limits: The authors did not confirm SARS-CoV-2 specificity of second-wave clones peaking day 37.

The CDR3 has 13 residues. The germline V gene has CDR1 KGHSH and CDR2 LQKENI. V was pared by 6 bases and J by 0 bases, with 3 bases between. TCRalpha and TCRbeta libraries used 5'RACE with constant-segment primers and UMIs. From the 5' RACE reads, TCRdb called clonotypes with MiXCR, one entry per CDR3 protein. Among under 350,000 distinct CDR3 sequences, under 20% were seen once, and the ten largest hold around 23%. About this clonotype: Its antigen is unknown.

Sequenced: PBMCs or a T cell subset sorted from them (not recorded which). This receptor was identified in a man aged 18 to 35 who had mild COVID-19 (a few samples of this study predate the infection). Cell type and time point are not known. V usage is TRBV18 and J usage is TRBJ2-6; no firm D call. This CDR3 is CASSNSGANVLTF. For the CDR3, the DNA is TGTGCCAGCTCGAACTCTGGGGCCAACGTCCTGACTTTC.